These 11 T cell receptor beta chains share one sample of origin, sequenced in a study of CXCR3-negative and CXCR3-positive naive CD8 T cells. The authors prepared UMI-labeled TRB cDNA libraries by 5' RACE. Each CDR3 protein gets one entry in TCRdb, which reprocessed the 5' RACE reads and gives no DNA. The sample spans tens of thousands of distinct CDR3 sequences; the ten largest clones claim 0.55% to 0.8%. Antigens of these TCRs are unknown. Overall study findings and caveats: More hydrophobic TRB CDR3s occurred in CXCR3-positive than in CXCR3-negative naive cells.

What was sequenced was naive CXCR3+ CD8+ T cells from blood. Subset in this sample: CD45RO-CCR7+CD27+CD95- naive CD8+ T cells expressing CXCR3 (TNR3+). The receptor source for this set is a human donor in good health. Some clones in this sample may be carry-over from other donors' samples.

The rearrangement joins TRBV27 to TRBJ2-1; TCRdb reports TRBD1, a call that lacks DNA to check it against. This CDR3 spans 16 amino acids. Germline CDR1 MNHEY, CDR2 SMNVEV (reference sequence). The CDR3 loop reads CASSLGRGSSYNEQFF.

The chain couples TRBV4-1 to TRBJ1-5. The CDR3 covers 13 residues. The germline CDR1 and CDR2 sequences are MGHRA and YSYEKL. The CDR3 here is CASSQGAVSKQHF.

This chain uses TRBV27 with TRBJ2-3. The CDR3 is 13 amino acids. Germline CDR1 reads MNHEY; CDR2 reads SMNVEV (reference sequence). The CDR3 loop reads CASSFDVTDTQYF.

The rearrangement uses TRBV6-5 and TRBJ2-7. This CDR3 has 13 amino acids. Germline-derived CDR1 and CDR2 are MNHEY and SVGAGI. The CDR3 spells CATRTADSYEQYF.

This rearrangement joins TRBV6-6 to TRBJ2-7; TCRdb's D call of TRBD2 is untestable without DNA. The CDR3 totals 12 residues. The germline gives CDR1 MNHNY, CDR2 SVGAGI (reference sequence). This CDR3 is CASSIPGGPLYF.

V usage is TRBV5-5 and J usage is TRBJ2-5; without DNA, the TCRdb call of TRBD1 cannot be checked. CDR1 and CDR2 (germline): SGHKS, YYEKEE (reference sequence). CDR3 size: 15 residues. This CDR3 reads CASSNDDRERETQYF.

V is TRBV15 and J is TRBJ2-7. The length of the CDR3 is 15 residues. Germline values: CDR1 LNHNV, CDR2 YYDKDF (reference sequence). The CDR3 loop reads CATSPQTGSAYEQYF. Full variable domain (outside the CDR3, taken from reference TRBV15 and TRBJ2-7): DAMVIQNPRYQVTQFGKPVTLSCSQTLNHNVMYWYQQKSSQAPKLLFHYYDKDFNNEADTPDNFQSRRPNTSFCFLDIRSPGLGDTAMYLCATSPQTGSAYEQYFGPGTRLTVT.

The chain couples TRBV7-9 to TRBJ2-2; TCRdb's D call, TRBD2, is unchecked because there is no DNA. Germline CDR1 SEHNR, CDR2 FQNEAQ (reference sequence). The length of the CDR3 is 15 residues. The CDR3 protein is CASSLKAASTGELFF.

V usage is TRBV29-1 and J usage is TRBJ2-5; there is no DNA to check the TCRdb D call of TRBD1. The length of the CDR3 is 12 residues. Germline CDR1 and CDR2: SQVTM and ANQGSEA. The chain's CDR3 is CSLGGDGETQYF.

V usage is TRBV28 and J usage is TRBJ2-7; TCRdb reports TRBD1, a call that lacks DNA to check it against. This CDR3 region has 15 residues. The V gene's germline CDR1 is MDHEN and CDR2 SYDVKM. CDR3 residues: CASSLFTRTAGEQYF.

The chain combines TRBV28 with TRBJ2-3. The CDR3 has 14 amino acids. Germline-derived CDR1 and CDR2 are MDHEN and SYDVKM. The CDR3 reads CASSFLGLGNTQYF.